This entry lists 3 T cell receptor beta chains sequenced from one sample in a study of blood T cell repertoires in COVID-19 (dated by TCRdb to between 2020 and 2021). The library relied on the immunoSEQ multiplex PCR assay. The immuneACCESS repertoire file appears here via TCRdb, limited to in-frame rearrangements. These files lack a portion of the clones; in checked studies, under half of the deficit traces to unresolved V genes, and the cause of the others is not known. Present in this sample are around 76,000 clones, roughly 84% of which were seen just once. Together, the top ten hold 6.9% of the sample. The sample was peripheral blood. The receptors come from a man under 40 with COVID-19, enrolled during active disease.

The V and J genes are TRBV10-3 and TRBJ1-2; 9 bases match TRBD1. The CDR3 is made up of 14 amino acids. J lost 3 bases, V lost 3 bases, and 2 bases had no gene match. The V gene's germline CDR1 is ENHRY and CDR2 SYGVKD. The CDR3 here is CAISDDRGDYGYTF. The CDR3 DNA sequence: TGTGCCATCAGTGATGACAGGGGGGACTATGGCTACACCTTC.

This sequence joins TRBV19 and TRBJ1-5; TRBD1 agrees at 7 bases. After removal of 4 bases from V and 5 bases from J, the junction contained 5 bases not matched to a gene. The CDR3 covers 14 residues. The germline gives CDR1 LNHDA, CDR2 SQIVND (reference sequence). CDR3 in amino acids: CASSTTGFHQPQHF. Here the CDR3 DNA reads TGTGCCAGTAGTACGACAGGGTTCCATCAGCCCCAGCATTTT.

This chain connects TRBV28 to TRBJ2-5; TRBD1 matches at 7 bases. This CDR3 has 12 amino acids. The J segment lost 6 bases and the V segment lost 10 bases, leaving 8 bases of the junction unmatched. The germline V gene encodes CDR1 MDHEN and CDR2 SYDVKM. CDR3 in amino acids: CATKQGQKTQYF. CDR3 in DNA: TGTGCCACAAAACAGGGGCAGAAGACCCAGTACTTC.